This TCR beta chain was recovered during a study of shared clonotypes between healthy human individuals. TCRdb's table, derived via immunoSEQ multiplex PCR, lists solely in-frame clones and lacks some. The data contain about 2.1 million clones, roughly 93% of them seen just once; the ten biggest clones take up under 2%. Naive CD8 cells were CD45RO-negative, positively selected for CCR7, excluding terminally differentiated effector memory CD45RA+ cells. The material sequenced was naive CD8+ T cells from PBMCs. This TCR derives from a man aged 18 to 29 in good health. Some clones in this sample may be carry-over from other donors' samples.

The CDR3 nucleotides are TGTGCCAGCAGCCCCCCTATGGAAAAACTGTTTTTT. Translated, it gives CASSPPMEKLFF. The chain recombines TRBV11-2 with TRBJ1-4; unclear D gene. V was trimmed by 5 bases and J by 8 bases, leaving 9 bases between them. The CDR3 is 12 amino acids. The germline gives CDR1 SGHAT, CDR2 FQNNGV.